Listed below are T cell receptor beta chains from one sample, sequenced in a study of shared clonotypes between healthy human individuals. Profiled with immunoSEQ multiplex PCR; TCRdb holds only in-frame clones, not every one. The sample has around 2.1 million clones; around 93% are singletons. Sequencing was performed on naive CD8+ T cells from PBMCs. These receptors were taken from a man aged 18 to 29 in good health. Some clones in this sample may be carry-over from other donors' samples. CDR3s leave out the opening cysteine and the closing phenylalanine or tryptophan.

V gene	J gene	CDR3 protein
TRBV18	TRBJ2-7	ASSPRQDSYEQY
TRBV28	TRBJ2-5	ASSPGGQETQY
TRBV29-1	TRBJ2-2	SVRLDTGELF
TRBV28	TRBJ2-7	ASRNFGDGGYEQY
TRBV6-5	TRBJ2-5	ASSPLGLAGETQY
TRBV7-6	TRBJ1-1	ASSSGTEAF
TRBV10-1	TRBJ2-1	ASSESIGNEQF
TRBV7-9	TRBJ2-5	ASSLRGIQETQY
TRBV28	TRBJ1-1	ASSYGGYTEAF
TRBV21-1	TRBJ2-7	ASSKAGRGETYEQY
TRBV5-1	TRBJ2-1	ASSLTGTGGDEQF
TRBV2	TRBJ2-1	ASSENPNEQF
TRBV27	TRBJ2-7	ASSLGTASEQY
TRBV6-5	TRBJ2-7	ASSYATGYEQY
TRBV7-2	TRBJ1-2	ASSLGQGIIYGYT
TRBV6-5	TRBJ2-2	ASSFGLARAGELF
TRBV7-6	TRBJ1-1	ASSLMAFNTEAF
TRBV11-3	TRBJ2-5	ASSPHPPGQGQETQY
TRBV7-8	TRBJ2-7	ASSLDLTYEQY
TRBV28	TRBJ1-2	ASSLTVLGGGYT
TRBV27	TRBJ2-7	ASSPRLGAGPAYEQY
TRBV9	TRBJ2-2	ASSVGSAGELF
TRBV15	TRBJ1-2	ATSSPREQGGYGYT